This T cell receptor beta chain derives from a study of T-cell reconstitution after alpha-beta-depleted transplantation in children. The CDR3 spans 14 residues. With V trimmed by 1 base and J by 7 bases, 4 bases remained unmatched. Points from the study as a whole: T-cell counts and diversity at one year following transplant were attributed mainly to newly produced T cells.

This clonotype was recorded many times. As yet, its antigen is unknown. Preparation of the TCRbeta library was carried out with unique molecular identifiers. A single record per CDR3 protein comes from TCRdb applying MiXCR to the PCR reads. Of approximately 300,000 distinct CDR3 sequences listed, nearly 8% are singletons. This chain joins TRBV12-3 or TRBV12-4 and TRBJ2-7, with TRBD1 identical over 10 bases. The material sequenced was peripheral blood, taken 360 days after TCRalphabeta/CD19-depleted stem cell transplant. This TCR was sampled from a female patient between 2 and 15 years old who had a stem cell transplant for Fanconi anemia, so the T cells may come from the graft donor. CDR3 sequence (DNA): TGTGCCAGCAGTTTAGTAGGGACAGGGGTTGAGCAGTACTTC. Translating it yields CASSLVGTGVEQYF.